This passage covers 4 T cell receptor beta chains from one sample sequenced in a study of Ad26.COV2.S vaccination and SARS-CoV-2 variants. Clones were sequenced by immunoSEQ multiplex PCR, and TCRdb holds only the in-frame ones, with some missing. The repertoire holds 350,000 to 550,000 clones, with 89% as singletons. Treatment in this sample: some 20 received Ad26.COV2.S at low or high dose, single or two shots; roughly 5 received placebo; per-sample allocation not given. Collection of samples fell on day 63 after the first vaccine or placebo injection. The material sequenced was peripheral blood, taken in a trial of Ad26.COV2.S vaccine versus placebo. These TCRs come from a person aged 18-65 years who received the Ad26.COV2.S COVID-19 vaccine or a placebo.

The chain recombines TRBV2 with TRBJ1-1; 10 nucleotides agree with TRBD1. There are 13 residues in the CDR3. Germline V gene data show CDR1 as SNHLY and CDR2 as FYNNEI. After removal of 4 bases from V and 5 bases from J, the junction contained 1 base not matched to a gene. CDR3 sequence reads: CASSGTGGTEAFF. The DNA of the CDR3 is TGTGCCAGCAGTGGGACAGGGGGAACTGAAGCTTTCTTT.

This chain connects TRBV6-5 to TRBJ2-7; the D is unclear. The CDR3 is 16 residues long. The germline V gene has CDR1 MNHEY and CDR2 SVGAGI. V lost 2 bases and J 4 bases, leaving 18 bases between the germline ends. The CDR3 region is CASSYETGTFFYEQYF. In DNA, the CDR3 is TGTGCCAGCAGTTACGAGACTGGAACTTTCTTTTACGAGCAGTACTTC.

The rearrangement joins TRBV7-9 to TRBJ1-1; D may be TRBD1 (6 bases). Germline assignment: CDR1 SEHNR and CDR2 FQNEAQ (reference sequence). CDR3 size: 11 residues. Trimming pared 5 bases from V and 9 bases from J, leaving 10 bases between. CDR3 DNA sequence: TGTGCCAGCAGCACCGGGACAAAAGCTTTCTTT. This translates into CASSTGTKAFF.

This rearrangement joins TRBV11-2 to TRBJ2-7; 8 bases line up with TRBD1. V lost 7 bases, J lost 2 bases, and 7 bases stayed unmatched. The V gene's germline CDR1 is SGHAT and CDR2 FQNNGV. The CDR3 is made up of 14 amino acids. The CDR3 nucleotides read TGTGCCAGCACCCTTGGACAGGGAACCTACGAGCAGTACTTC. Translated: CASTLGQGTYEQYF.